This TCR beta chain appears in the sequencing data of a study of OX40 agonist ivuxolimab in advanced cancers. About the research overall: Each dose-escalation patient presented with hepatocellular carcinoma, melanoma, renal cell or head and neck cancer.

This CDR3 is built from 16 residues. From germline, CDR1 is MNHEY and CDR2 SVGAGI. The V segment lost 0 bases and the J segment 1 base; nucleotides outside the gene matches: 2. Regarding this clone: What it recognizes is unknown.

The study's findings and limits: The average count of expanded clones was higher among CD8+ T cells than among CD4+.

The data were produced by immunoSEQ multiplex PCR, yet TCRdb's version contains in-frame clones alone and is incomplete. The sample records approximately 80,000 clones, 90% being singletons. The material was CD4+ or CD8+ T cells sorted from blood, obtained in a trial of the OX40 agonist ivuxolimab. The chain couples TRBV6-5 to TRBJ2-3, with 9 bases lining up with TRBD2. The source is an adult with an advanced solid tumor such as melanoma, head and neck, liver or kidney cancer. Written as DNA, the CDR3 is TGTGCCAGCAGTTACTCGGGCGGGAGGGGCACAGATACGCAGTATTTT. As protein: CASSYSGGRGTDTQYF.